This T cell receptor (beta chain) derives from a study of cytomegalovirus exposure and HLA in healthy donors. Overall study findings and caveats: Researchers reported from a later analysis that most CMV-associated TCR beta chains appeared HLA-restricted. There were about 160 TCR beta chains listed as cytomegalovirus-associated.

In the PCR, 60 Vbeta and 13 Jbeta primers were used. The data were produced by immunoSEQ multiplex PCR, yet TCRdb's version contains in-frame clones alone and is incomplete. The repertoire holds 150,000 to 200,000 clones, with 65% to 85% as singletons. This clone was detected only a few times. Its antigen remains unknown. The length of the CDR3 is 16 residues. The germline CDR1 and CDR2 sequences are SNHLY and FYNNEI. The ends were cut back, 0 bases at V and 1 base at J, with 13 bases in the middle. Sequencing was carried out using PBMCs. The receptor was isolated from a woman between 45 and 60 years old in good health and CMV-seropositive. The rearrangement links TRBV2 to TRBJ2-7; D may be TRBD2 (5 bases). CDR3 in DNA: TGTGCCAGCAGTGAAGCTGGAGGCGTCGGTTCCTACGAGCAGTACTTC. Protein: CASSEAGGVGSYEQYF.